Listed here are 21 T cell receptor beta chains from one sample, sequenced in a study of blood T cells in healthy people across ages. With a J-beta primer mix and a sample-barcoded 5' primer, a second PCR ran about 6 to 11 cycles. TCRdb itself ran the 5' RACE reads through MiXCR, one entry per CDR3 protein. The sample holds around 820,000 distinct CDR3 sequences, more than 20% seen once. Separately, the same data were catalogued under a study of T cells of mothers and their children.

Source material: blood. The receptors were sampled from a boy aged 5-17 years in good health.

This clonotype was picked up a small number of times. V is TRBV24-1 and J is TRBJ2-1, with a weak D call TRBD2 (6 bases). The CDR3 extends over 16 amino acids. Germline-derived CDR1 and CDR2 are KGHDR and SFDVKD. V lost 3 bases and J 0 bases, leaving 11 bases between the germline ends. CDR3 sequence (DNA): TGTGCCACCAGTGATGGGGACGGGAGCTCCTACAATGAGCAGTTCTTC. Protein sequence: CATSDGDGSSYNEQFF.

This clonotype was observed a handful of times. This chain connects TRBV5-1 to TRBJ2-7; D could derive from TRBD1 or TRBD2 (5 bases each). The germline gives CDR1 SGHRS, CDR2 YFSETQ. The CDR3 is 12 residues long. Trimming removed 4 bases at V and 5 bases at J, with 10 bases between. Written as DNA, the CDR3 is TGCGCCAGCAGCAGGGACCTCAACGAGCAGTACTTC. Translating it yields CASSRDLNEQYF.

As regards this clonotype: One end of the junction fails to match germline, which may point to a read error. This rearrangement joins TRBV5-6 to TRBJ2-5, with D possibly matching TRBD2 (6 bases). Germline V lookup: CDR1 SGHDT, CDR2 YYEEEE. The length of the CDR3 is 12 residues. CDR3 DNA: TGTGCCAGCAGCTGGACAACTAGCTCGGAGTTCTTC. It yields the protein CASSWTTSSEFF.

The chain uses TRBV6-7 and TRBJ2-1, with 7 positions matching TRBD2. TRBV6-7 counts as an open reading frame of uncertain function. The CDR3 runs to 13 residues. The V and J ends lost 7 bases and 5 bases, in that order; junction bases with no gene match: 5. The CDR3 DNA reads as TGTGCCAGCATGAGCGGGAACCACAATGAGCAGTTCTTC. Translation gives CASMSGNHNEQFF.

This clonotype came up a few times. The chain couples TRBV12-3 or TRBV12-4 to TRBJ2-7, with a possible D match to TRBD1 (6 bases). Trimming removed 6 bases from V and 4 bases from J, with 19 bases in between. This CDR3 has 15 amino acids. The DNA for the CDR3 is TGTGCCAGCAGCTACGACAGGCCGAACAGATACGAGCAGTACTTC. It is translated as CASSYDRPNRYEQYF.

This clonotype showed up many times. This chain uses TRBV18 with TRBJ1-4, with D unresolved. Trimming pared 5 bases from V and 0 bases from J, leaving 7 bases between. This CDR3 contains 14 residues. Germline V gives CDR1 KGHSH, CDR2 LQKENI. The CDR3 is CASSTGTTNEKLFF. CDR3 in DNA: TGTGCCAGCTCAACCGGGACAACTAATGAAAAACTGTTTTTT.

Remarks on this clonotype: Since the CDR3 does not end with the conserved phenylalanine or tryptophan, this likely comes from a read error. The chain couples TRBV27 to TRBJ1-4; D is unclear. This CDR3 comprises 14 residues. The germline V and J ends were trimmed by 4 bases and 6 bases, with 12 bases remaining between them. In germline, CDR1 is MNHEY, CDR2 SMNVEV (reference sequence). The CDR3 DNA follows: TGTGCCAGCAGTTCTAGGGTTTGGGATGAAAAACTGTTTCTT. Its translation is CASSSRVWDEKLFL.

The V and J genes are TRBV7-2 and TRBJ2-3; a weak D match, TRBD1 (6 bases). The CDR3 length is 14 residues. The germline CDR1 and CDR2 sequences are SGHTA and FQGNSA. Between the trimmed V and J ends, which lost 6 bases and 2 bases, there was a span of 12 bases. CDR3 in amino acids: CASRIQGFTDTQYF. The CDR3 nucleotides are TGTGCCAGCAGGATACAGGGATTCACAGATACGCAGTATTTT.

This clonotype was found a few times. The chain employs TRBV6-5 and TRBJ1-3; weak D call: TRBD1 (6 bases). V was trimmed by 6 bases and J by 4 bases, leaving 16 bases between them. Germline CDR1 reads MNHEY; CDR2 reads SVGAGI. This CDR3 has 15 residues. This CDR3 reads CASRATRGPGNTIYF. The CDR3 DNA sequence: TGTGCCAGCAGAGCTACCAGGGGCCCCGGAAACACCATATATTTT.

V and J are TRBV4-3 and TRBJ2-7, with TRBD2 identical over 10 bases. The CDR3 spans 17 residues. V shed 0 bases, J shed 6 bases, and the junction held 11 bases outside the gene matches. Germline CDR1 and CDR2: LGHNA and YSLEER. DNA of the CDR3: TGCGCCAGCAGCCAAGATCGGACTAGCGGTGGTTCGGTCGAGCAGTACTTC. It encodes CASSQDRTSGGSVEQYF.

Turning to this clonotype: One junction end disagrees with the germline gene, perhaps due to a read error. J is TRBJ2-5 and V is TRBV15; perhaps TRBD2 as D (6 bases). CDR1 is LNHNV and CDR2 is YYDKDF in the germline V gene (reference sequence). CDR3 length: 16 residues. The CDR3 DNA sequence: TGCGCCACCAGCAGAGCCGGAGGGTATGGCCGCGAGACCCAGTACTTC. Its protein product is CATSRAGGYGRETQYF. Filled out from reference TRBV15 and TRBJ2-5, the complete variable domain reads DAMVIQNPRYQVTQFGKPVTLSCSQTLNHNVMYWYQQKSSQAPKLLFHYYDKDFNNEADTPDNFQSRRPNTSFCFLDIRSPGLGDTAMYLCATSRAGGYGRETQYFGPGTRLLVL.

The chain combines TRBV12-5 with TRBJ1-5, with a weak D call TRBD1 (5 bases). This CDR3 has 13 amino acids. Trimming pared 7 bases from V and 6 bases from J, leaving 13 bases between. The germline V gene encodes CDR1 LGHNT and CDR2 FRNRAP. The CDR3 region is CASAWGVGQPQHF. In DNA form, the CDR3 reads TGTGCTAGTGCCTGGGGGGTAGGTCAGCCCCAGCATTTT. Variable domain in full (rest from reference TRBV12-5 and TRBJ1-5): DARVTQTPRHKVTEMGQEVTMRCQPILGHNTVFWYRQTMMQGLELLAYFRNRAPLDDSGMPKDRFSAEMPDATLATLKIQPSEPRDSAVYFCASAWGVGQPQHFGDGTRLSIL.

This rearrangement joins TRBV6-5 to TRBJ1-1; perhaps TRBD1 as D (5 bases). The V and J ends lost 4 bases and 0 bases respectively, with 9 bases between them. The CDR3 length is 14 residues. Germline values: CDR1 MNHEY, CDR2 SVGAGI. The CDR3 region is CASSFRVMNTEAFF. CDR3 coding DNA: TGTGCCAGCAGTTTCAGGGTCATGAACACTGAAGCTTTCTTT.

The gene calls are TRBV7-2 and TRBJ2-7; 9 nucleotides agree with TRBD1. Germline V lookup: CDR1 SGHTA, CDR2 FQGNSA. The V gene end was trimmed by 7 bases and the J gene end by 5 bases; junction bases not matched to a gene: 12. The CDR3 covers 15 residues. The CDR3 loop is CASNHIGTGYNEQYF. The CDR3 DNA reads as TGTGCCAGCAACCACATCGGGACAGGGTACAACGAGCAGTACTTC.

The rearrangement joins TRBV5-1 to TRBJ2-1, with a weak D call TRBD2 (6 bases). This CDR3 spans 15 amino acids. Germline V gene lookup returns CDR1 SGHRS and CDR2 YFSETQ. Trimming removed 5 bases from V and 4 bases from J, with 16 bases in between. The CDR3 nucleotides are TGCGCCAGCAGGATGGAGTTTAGCGGATACAATGAGCAGTTCTTC. Its translation is CASRMEFSGYNEQFF.

The chain combines TRBV28 with TRBJ2-5; TRBD2 is a possible D gene (6 bases). The J call is doubtful: the DNA matches TRBJ2-1 better. CDR1 is MDHEN and CDR2 is SYDVKM in the germline V gene. The CDR3 length is 15 residues. The DNA of the CDR3 is TGTGCCAGCACTTCCGGAGGGGCAGGGAGCAATGAGCAGTTCTTC. Residues: CASTSGGAGSNEQFF.

This clonotype appeared a few times. The chain links TRBV4-2 to TRBJ1-5; possible D gene TRBD1, 6 bases. The germline CDR1 and CDR2 sequences are LGHNA and YNFKEQ. Trimming stripped 7 bases from V and 3 bases from J, with 19 bases between. This CDR3 has 16 residues. CDR3 region: CASNLEGGAYNQPQHF. Here the CDR3 DNA reads TGTGCCAGCAACCTAGAGGGGGGGGCCTACAATCAGCCCCAGCATTTT.

This clonotype came up a few times. The V call is TRBV20-1, the J call TRBJ2-5, with TRBD2 matching 14 bases. The J call could be wrong; TRBJ2-1 is a better fit for the DNA end. CDR3 size: 15 residues. The V gene's germline CDR1 is DFQATT and CDR2 SNEGSKA (reference sequence). The CDR3 coding sequence is TGCAGTTCCTATCCTGGGACTAGCGGGGGCAATGAGCAGTTCTTC. Protein: CSSYPGTSGGNEQFF.

This chain connects TRBV19 to TRBJ2-2, with 9 positions matching TRBD1. The CDR3 sequence is 16 residues long. Germline V lookup: CDR1 LNHDA, CDR2 SQIVND (reference sequence). V lost 2 bases to trimming and J lost 5 bases; unmatched junction nucleotides: 6. The CDR3 protein is CASSITPGQGTGELFF. The DNA of the CDR3 is TGTGCCAGTAGTATAACCCCGGGACAGGGAACCGGGGAGCTGTTTTTT.

This clonotype was observed a handful of times. The genes are TRBV4-3 and TRBJ2-2; TRBD2 matches at 8 bases. The V gene's germline CDR1 is LGHNA and CDR2 YSLEER. V was pared by 0 bases and J by 8 bases, with 14 bases of the junction left unmatched. This CDR3 contains 18 residues. As DNA, the CDR3 is TGCGCCAGCAGCCAAGATGCTTTTAGCGCGGGAGGTGGGGGGGAGCTGTTTTTT. Amino acids: CASSQDAFSAGGGGELFF.

This clonotype was seen only a few times. The chain has TRBV5-1 and TRBJ1-6; unclear D gene. Trimming took off 0 bases at V and 7 bases at J, with 11 bases between the two ends. Per the germline V gene, CDR1 is SGHRS and CDR2 is YFSETQ. The CDR3 extends over 15 amino acids. For the CDR3, the DNA is TGCGCCAGCAGCTTGGCCCAGAATTCCAATTCACCCCTCCACTTT. This gives the protein CASSLAQNSNSPLHF.